The 7 T cell receptor beta chains given below trace back to one sample, sequenced in a study of CD8+CD57+ T cells in acquired aplastic anemia. Those patients picked for sequencing had displayed CD8+CD57+ cell expansion on flow cytometry. Both TCR beta VDJ combination and CDR3 sequence profiling were carried out. Genomic DNA was the template for this profiling. TCRdb re-derived calls from the reads in MiXCR, one entry per CDR3 protein. The repertoire consists of under 350,000 distinct CDR3 sequences, with approximately 58% occurring once and the leading ten covering approximately 1.3%. Sequences were obtained from sorted CD4+, CD8+, or CD8+CD57+ T cells (not recorded which) from PBMCs. These receptors all stem from a human donor with aplastic anemia.

This clonotype was detected ten times or more. V usage is TRBV5-1 and J usage is TRBJ1-2; D is unresolved. CDR1 and CDR2 from the germline V gene are SGHRS and YFSETQ. V shed 3 bases and J shed 0 bases, with 9 bases lying between them. This CDR3 is built from 14 residues. The CDR3 region has the DNA TGCGCCAGCAGCTCCTCGGACTCTAACTATGGCTACACCTTC. It is translated as CASSSSDSNYGYTF.

The V gene is TRBV9, the J gene TRBJ1-1, with unresolved D. CDR1 SGDLS and CDR2 YYNGEE come from the germline V gene. The CDR3 consists of 13 residues. V lost 2 bases to trimming and J lost 3 bases, with 8 bases between them. In DNA form, the CDR3 reads TGTGCCAGCAGCGTGACGGCAGACACTGAAGCTTTCTTT. This encodes CASSVTADTEAFF.

V gene TRBV2 combines with J gene TRBJ2-3, with D maybe TRBD2 (5 bases). Deletions cut 8 bases from V and 2 bases from J, with 11 bases between. In germline, CDR1 is SNHLY, CDR2 FYNNEI. CDR3 size: 13 residues. CDR3 protein: CASAGKYTDTQYF. CDR3 in DNA: TGTGCCAGCGCCGGGAAGTACACAGATACGCAGTATTTT.

This clonotype was seen repeatedly, ten times or more. The chain has TRBV20-1 and TRBJ1-1, with a possible D match to TRBD1 (5 bases). Per the germline V gene, CDR1 is DFQATT and CDR2 is SNEGSKA (reference sequence). The CDR3 spans 13 residues. Trimming stripped 3 bases from V and 5 bases from J, with 13 bases between. CDR3 DNA: TGCAGTGCTAGTCCGGGGGGGGAAACTGAAGCTTTCTTT. Residues: CSASPGGETEAFF.

The rearrangement links TRBV7-3 to TRBJ2-1; 12 bases fit TRBD1. The V and J ends lost 11 bases and 10 bases, in that order; junction bases with no gene match: 3. The germline V gene encodes CDR1 SGHTA and CDR2 FQGTGA. CDR3 size: 11 residues. As DNA, the CDR3 is TGTGCCTCCGGGACAGGGGGCGAGCAGTTCTTC. Translation gives CASGTGGEQFF.

V and J are TRBV7-3 and TRBJ2-1; weak D call: TRBD2 (6 bases). The CDR3 loop spans 14 amino acids. CDR1 and CDR2 from the germline V gene are SGHTA and FQGTGA. Trimming removed 2 bases from V and 8 bases from J, with 13 bases in between. CDR3 sequence reads: CASSLLAWSDEQFF. CDR3 DNA sequence: TGTGCCAGCAGCTTACTAGCGTGGTCGGATGAGCAGTTCTTC.

This clonotype was detected ten times or more. The CDR3, as DNA: TGTGCCAGCAGCTCGGTCGGCGGAGGGAAGGAGGAAAAACTGTTTTTT. Amino acid sequence: CASSSVGGGKEEKLFF. This rearrangement joins TRBV5-8 to TRBJ1-4; D remains ambiguous. Germline V gene data show CDR1 as SGHTS and CDR2 as YDEGEE. The CDR3 is 16 amino acids. The V end was cut by 3 bases, the J end by 8 bases, with 20 bases between.